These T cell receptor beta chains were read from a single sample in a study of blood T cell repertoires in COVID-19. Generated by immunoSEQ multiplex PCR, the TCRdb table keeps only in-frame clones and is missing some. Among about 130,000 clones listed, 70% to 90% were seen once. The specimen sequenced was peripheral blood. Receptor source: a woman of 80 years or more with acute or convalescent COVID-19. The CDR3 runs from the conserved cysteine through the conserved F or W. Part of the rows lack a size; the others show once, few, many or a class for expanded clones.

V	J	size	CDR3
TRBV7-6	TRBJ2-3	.	CASSLPGRGGAPDTQYF
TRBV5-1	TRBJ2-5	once	CASSFGQGSYQETQYF
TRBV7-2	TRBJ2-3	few	CASSSRRQGNTDTQYF
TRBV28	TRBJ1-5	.	CASRWTYNQPQHF
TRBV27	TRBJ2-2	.	CASSTGQVDTGELFF
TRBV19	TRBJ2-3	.	CASSAPGTTGTDTQYF
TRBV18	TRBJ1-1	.	CASLGAGNTEAFF
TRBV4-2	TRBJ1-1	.	CASSQVGGTEAFF
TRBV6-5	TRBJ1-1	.	CASSWGQNTEAFF
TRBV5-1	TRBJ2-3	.	CASRTGQGSTDTQYF
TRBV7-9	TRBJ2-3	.	CASSFKAGGWDTQYF
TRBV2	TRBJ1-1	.	CASGWERGFSEAFF
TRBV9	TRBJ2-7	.	CASNGTSQKEQYF
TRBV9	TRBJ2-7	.	CASSVAGTGGSEQYF
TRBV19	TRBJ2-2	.	CASSTTRTGANTGELFF
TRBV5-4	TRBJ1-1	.	CASSLTQRTEAFF
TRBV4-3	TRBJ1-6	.	CASSQRSWYSGGDSPLHF
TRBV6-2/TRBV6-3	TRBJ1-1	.	CASSKEVMNTEAFF
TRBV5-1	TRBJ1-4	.	CASSLAGRYDEKLFF
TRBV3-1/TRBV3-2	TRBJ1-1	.	CASSGTGEAFF
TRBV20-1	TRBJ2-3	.	CSASLSGGRADTQYF
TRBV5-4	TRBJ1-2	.	CASSYSQGAQRYGYTF
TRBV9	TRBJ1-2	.	CASSVGTAAPYGYTF
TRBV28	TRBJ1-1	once	CASSRGGRMNTEAFF
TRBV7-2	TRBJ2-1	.	CASSTPGQGVNEQFF
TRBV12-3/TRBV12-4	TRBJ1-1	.	CASSGLHRGRAFF
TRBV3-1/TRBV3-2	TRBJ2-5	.	CASSSTSLETQYF
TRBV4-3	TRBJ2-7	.	CASSQDRGTSHQF
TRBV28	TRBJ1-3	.	CASRQGYSGNTIYF
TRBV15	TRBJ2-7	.	CATSRAGVSSYEQYF
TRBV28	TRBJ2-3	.	CASSLTGQRSTDTQYF
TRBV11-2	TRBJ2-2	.	CASSVRGATGELFF
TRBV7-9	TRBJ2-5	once	CASSSTVKQETQYF
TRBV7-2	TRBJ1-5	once	CASSLDLGAHQPQHF
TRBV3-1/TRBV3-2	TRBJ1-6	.	CASSQTGNSPLHF
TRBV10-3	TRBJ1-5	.	CAISEGGTGNQPQHF
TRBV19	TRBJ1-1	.	CASSRPGTEAFF
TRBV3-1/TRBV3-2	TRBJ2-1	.	CASSRSGRGYEQFF
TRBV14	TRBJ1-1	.	CASSQYIGEAFF
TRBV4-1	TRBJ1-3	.	CASSQLQFSGNTIYF
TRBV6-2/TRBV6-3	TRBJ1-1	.	CASSYFGRGNTEAFF
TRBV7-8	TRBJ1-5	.	CASSPRDRAYSNQPQHF
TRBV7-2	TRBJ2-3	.	CASSLGLAGDTQYF
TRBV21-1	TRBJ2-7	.	CASSIRGHEQYF
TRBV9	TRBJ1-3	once	CASSALGQSGNTIYF
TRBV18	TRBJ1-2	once	CASSGSRDSLYGYTF
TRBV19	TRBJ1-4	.	CASSIGVSATNEKLFF
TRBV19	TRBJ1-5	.	CASSPGQGRVSNQPQHF
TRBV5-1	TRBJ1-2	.	CASSSRGRGEEGDGYTF
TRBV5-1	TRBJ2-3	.	CASSLYITGVTDTQYF
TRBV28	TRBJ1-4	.	CASRSSGGGEKLFF
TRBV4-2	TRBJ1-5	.	CASSQDSPRAAGFQPQHF
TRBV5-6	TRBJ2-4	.	CASSLSGLTKNIQYF
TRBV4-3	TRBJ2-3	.	CASSQDGGAYTQYF